What follows are 8 T cell receptor beta chains derived from one specimen sequenced in a study of T cell repertoires in cytomegalovirus infection. TCRdb itself ran the reads through MiXCR, one entry per CDR3 protein. The table lists roughly 100,000 distinct CDR3 sequences, approximately 15% of them singletons. Sequencing was done on a sample of PBMCs. Every receptor here comes from a human donor in good health (CMV status not recorded). Some clones in this sample may be carry-over from other donors' samples.

The V and J genes are TRBV14 and TRBJ2-3, with a tentative D call TRBD2 (7 bases). Trimming shortened V by 4 bases and J by 4 bases, and 18 bases separated the two germline ends. The CDR3 runs 16 residues. Germline CDR1 and CDR2: SGHDN and FVKESK. The CDR3 loop reads CASSLRGRGSADTQYF. Written as DNA, the CDR3 is TGTGCCAGCAGCCTAAGGGGGAGGGGCTCGGCAGATACGCAGTATTTT.

The J gene is TRBJ1-1, the V gene TRBV24-1; tentative D call: TRBD1 (5 bases). In germline, CDR1 is KGHDR, CDR2 SFDVKD. Deletions cut 5 bases from V and 2 bases from J, with 23 bases between. The CDR3 covers 18 residues. The CDR3 loop is CATSALREGPGFNTEAFF. CDR3 nucleotide sequence: TGTGCCACCAGTGCATTAAGGGAGGGACCGGGTTTCAACACTGAAGCTTTCTTT.

This clonotype showed up just a few times. The V and J genes are TRBV3-1 and TRBJ2-1; 13 bases are shared with TRBD2. J lost 5 bases, V lost 8 bases, and 3 bases had no gene match. The CDR3 length is 14 residues. Looked up from germline, CDR1 is LGHDT and CDR2 is YNNKEL (reference sequence). The CDR3 nucleotides are TGTGCCAGCGGGGGACTAGCGGGGAACAATGAGCAGTTCTTC. This encodes CASGGLAGNNEQFF.

This chain connects TRBV11-1 to TRBJ2-6; D call uncertain. The CDR3 consists of 16 residues. CDR1 is SGHAT and CDR2 is FQDESV in the germline V gene (reference sequence). Trimming took 5 bases from V and 0 from J, leaving 11 bases between them. CDR3 coding DNA: TGTGCCAGCAGCAACGATAGAGGCTCTGGGGCCAACGTCCTGACTTTC. It yields the protein CASSNDRGSGANVLTF.

Many counts were recorded for this clonotype. The chain carries TRBV20-1 and TRBJ1-3; tentative D call: TRBD1 (6 bases). Per germline, CDR1 DFQATT and CDR2 SNEGSKA (reference sequence). The CDR3 has 15 residues. With 6 bases removed from V and 0 bases from J, the gap between germline ends came to 15 bases. The CDR3 sequence is CSAEDRIHSGNTIYF. For the CDR3, the DNA is TGCAGTGCGGAAGACAGGATTCACTCTGGAAACACCATATATTTT.

The J gene is TRBJ2-7, the V gene TRBV20-1, with a weak D call TRBD2 (7 bases). The CDR3 contains 14 residues. Germline V gives CDR1 DFQATT, CDR2 SNEGSKA (reference sequence). The V end lost 1 base, the J end lost 5 bases, and 15 bases lay between the germline ends. The CDR3 bases are TGCAGTGCTAGAGGCAAGGGGGAGGGTCACGAGCAGTACTTC. Translated: CSARGKGEGHEQYF.

The chain uses TRBV28 and TRBJ2-7, with 9 positions matching TRBD2. The CDR3 length is 15 residues. The V gene's germline CDR1 is MDHEN and CDR2 SYDVKM. V gave up 7 bases and J gave up 1 base; unmatched junction bases: 8. The CDR3 reads CASTRGGVFSYEQYF. In DNA, the CDR3 is TGTGCCAGCACCCGCGGGGGGGTTTTTTCCTACGAGCAGTACTTC.

Ten or more counts support this clonotype. CDR3 sequence (DNA): TGTGCCAGCAGCCCAAGAACCGGTGGTGACAATGAGCAGTTCTTC. Its protein product is CASSPRTGGDNEQFF. The chain is built from TRBV7-2 and TRBJ2-1; D is undetermined. Germline V gives CDR1 SGHTA, CDR2 FQGNSA. Trimming took 5 bases from V and 5 from J, leaving 16 bases between them. The CDR3 totals 15 residues. The full variable domain, rest sourced from reference TRBV7-2 and TRBJ2-1, is GAGVSQSPSNKVTEKGKDVELRCDPISGHTALYWYRQSLGQGLEFLIYFQGNSAPDKSGLPSDRFSAERTGGSVSTLTIQRTQQEDSAVYLCASSPRTGGDNEQFFGPGTRLTVL.